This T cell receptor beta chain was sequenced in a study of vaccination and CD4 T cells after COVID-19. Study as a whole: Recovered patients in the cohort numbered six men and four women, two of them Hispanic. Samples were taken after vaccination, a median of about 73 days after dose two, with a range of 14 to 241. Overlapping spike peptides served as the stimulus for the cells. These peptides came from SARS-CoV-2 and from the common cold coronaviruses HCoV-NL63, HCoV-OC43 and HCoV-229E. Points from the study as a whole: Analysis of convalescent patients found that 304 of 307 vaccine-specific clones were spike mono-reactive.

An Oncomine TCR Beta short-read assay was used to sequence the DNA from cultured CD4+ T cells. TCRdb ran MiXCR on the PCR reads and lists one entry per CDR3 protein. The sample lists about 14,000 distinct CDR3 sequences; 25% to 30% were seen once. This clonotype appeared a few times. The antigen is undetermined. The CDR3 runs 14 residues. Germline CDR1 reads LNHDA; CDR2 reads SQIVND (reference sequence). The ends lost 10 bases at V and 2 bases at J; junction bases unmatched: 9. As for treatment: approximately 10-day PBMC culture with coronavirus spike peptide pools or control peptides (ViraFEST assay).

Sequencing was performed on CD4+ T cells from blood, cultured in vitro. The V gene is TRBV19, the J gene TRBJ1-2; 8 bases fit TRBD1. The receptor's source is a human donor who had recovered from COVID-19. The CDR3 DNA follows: TGTGCCACCAGACAGGGGCCCTGGAACTATGGCTACACCTTC. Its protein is CATRQGPWNYGYTF. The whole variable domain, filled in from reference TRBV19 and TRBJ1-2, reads DGGITQSPKYLFRKEGQNVTLSCEQNLNHDAMYWYRQDPGQGLRLIYYSQIVNDFQKGDIAEGYSVSREKKESFPLTVTSAQKNPTAFYLCATRQGPWNYGYTFGSGTRLTVV.